The T cell receptor beta chain under discussion was sequenced for a study of metastatic and nonmetastatic thyroid tumors (dated by TCRdb to the early 2020s). Study-level background: Repertoires from peripheral blood and from tumor or nodule tissue samples of malignant and benign thyroid patients were compared.

What the authors observed across the whole study: TCR beta diversity was reported as significantly higher in malignant tumors than in benign nodules, in both blood and tumor samples.

This clone was counted many times. What antigen it recognizes has not been identified. No clone much larger than this one lies a single base away; base qualities are absent. The CDR3 contains 15 residues, cysteine and phenylalanine counted. This entry keeps only the CDR3 DNA: 45 bases, framed from base 1. Trimming leaves V shorter by 3 bases and J shorter by 11 bases, with the junction holding 10 bases beyond the gene matches. From the germline V gene, CDR1 is LGHNA and CDR2 is YNFKEQ. The library was prepared using PCR. Data came from an Illumina HiSeq 4000. High-throughput sequencing was used to profile the TCR beta-chain CDR3 region of each patient. For the original study's pipeline: The researchers built a classifier to tell apart papillary thyroid cancer patients with distant metastasis, based on CDR3 differences among clinicopathological groups. The Shannon index was used to assess repertoire diversity, and the Morisita-Horn index was used to assess tumor-blood repertoire similarity. The public reads were run again by TCRdb, first through fastp at Q25 and then through MiXCR, and only productive beta chains were kept. The V and J calls follow TCRdb's processing rather than the paper's. Present in this sample are tens of thousands of clones, about an eighth of which were seen just once. The ten largest clonotypes hold roughly 10% of the sample.

No patient had received any treatment before thyroid surgery. Using T-cell receptor beta sequencing, the study looked back at clinical samples from patients collected from about 2011 to 2018. The specimen was blood. The source of this sequence is a female donor with papillary thyroid cancer or a benign thyroid nodule (not recorded which). Some clones in this sample may be carry-over from other donors' samples. This chain joins TRBV4-2 to TRBJ2-4; 10 central bases correspond to TRBD2. The nucleotide sequence reads as follows: TGTGCCAGCAGCCAGGGAGAGCGGGAGGGCCTATTTCAGTACTTC. Translation gives CASSQGEREGLFQYF.